This record looks at one T cell receptor beta chain sequence and its context. The data are from a study of blood T cell repertoires in COVID-19. Study-wide context: Donors in the United States, Italy and Spain gave samples during acute or convalescent COVID-19. Sources were T cells, B-cell-depleted T cells, or PBMCs; the material itself was cDNA or gDNA.

Authors' methods: Estimation of nucleated cell counts was performed using reference gene primer amplification. Sequenced by immunoSEQ multiplex PCR; TCRdb stores in-frame clones only, minus some. Clone size and the V and J calls come from that table; the DNA yielded D and trimming. The profile covers roughly 180,000 clones, with roughly 88% appearing a single time and roughly 1.1% taken by the ten largest. The source is a man in his sixties who had recovered from COVID-19. Sample: peripheral blood.

The CDR3, as DNA: TGTGCCAGTAGTTCCCAGCGGTACTCTGGGGCCAACGTCCTGACTTTC. This codes for CASSSQRYSGANVLTF. The chain has TRBV19 and TRBJ2-6; D is possibly TRBD2 (5 bases). Deletions cut 5 bases from V and 0 bases from J, with 11 bases between. The CDR3 consists of 16 residues. Germline-derived CDR1 and CDR2 are LNHDA and SQIVND (reference sequence).